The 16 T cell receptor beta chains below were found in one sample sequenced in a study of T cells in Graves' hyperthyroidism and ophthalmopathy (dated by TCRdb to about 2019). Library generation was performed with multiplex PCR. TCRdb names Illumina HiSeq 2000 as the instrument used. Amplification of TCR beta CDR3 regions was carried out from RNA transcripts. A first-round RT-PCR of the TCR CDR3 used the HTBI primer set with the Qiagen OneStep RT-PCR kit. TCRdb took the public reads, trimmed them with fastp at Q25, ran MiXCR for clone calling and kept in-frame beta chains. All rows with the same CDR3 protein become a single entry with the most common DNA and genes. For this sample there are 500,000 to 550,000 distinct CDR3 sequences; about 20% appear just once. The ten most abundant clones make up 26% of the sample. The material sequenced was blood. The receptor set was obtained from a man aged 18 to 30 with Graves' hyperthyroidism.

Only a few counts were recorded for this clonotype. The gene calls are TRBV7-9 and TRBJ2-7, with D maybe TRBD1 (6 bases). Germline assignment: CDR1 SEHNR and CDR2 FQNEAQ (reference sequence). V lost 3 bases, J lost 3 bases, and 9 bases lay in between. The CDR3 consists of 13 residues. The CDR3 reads CASSFGDNYEQYF. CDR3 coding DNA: TGTGCCAGCAGCTTTGGGGACAACTACGAGCAGTACTTC.

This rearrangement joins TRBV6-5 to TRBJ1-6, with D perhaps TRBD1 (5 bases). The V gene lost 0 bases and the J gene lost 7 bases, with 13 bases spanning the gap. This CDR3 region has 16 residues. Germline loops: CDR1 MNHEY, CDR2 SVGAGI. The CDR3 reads CASSYSRHSGNSPLHF. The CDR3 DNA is TGTGCCAGCAGTTACTCGCGCCATTCAGGGAATTCACCCCTCCACTTT.

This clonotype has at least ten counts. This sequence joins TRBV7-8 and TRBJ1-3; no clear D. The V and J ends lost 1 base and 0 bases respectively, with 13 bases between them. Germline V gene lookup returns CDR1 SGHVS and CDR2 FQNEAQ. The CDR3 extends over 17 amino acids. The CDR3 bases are TGTGCCAGCAGCTTAGTCGGCGCTGACTTCTCTGGAAACACCATATATTTT. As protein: CASSLVGADFSGNTIYF.

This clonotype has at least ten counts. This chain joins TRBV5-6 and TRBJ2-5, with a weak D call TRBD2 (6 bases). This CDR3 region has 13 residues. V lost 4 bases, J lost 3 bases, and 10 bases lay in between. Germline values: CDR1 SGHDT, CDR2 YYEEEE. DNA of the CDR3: TGTGCCAGCAGCGGGGGACTGGAAGAGACCCAGTACTTC. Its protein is CASSGGLEETQYF. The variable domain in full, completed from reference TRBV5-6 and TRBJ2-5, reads DAGVTQSPTHLIKTRGQQVTLRCSPKSGHDTVSWYQQALGQGPQFIFQYYEEEERQRGNFPDRFSGHQFPNYSSELNVNALLLGDSALYLCASSGGLEETQYFGPGTRLLVL.

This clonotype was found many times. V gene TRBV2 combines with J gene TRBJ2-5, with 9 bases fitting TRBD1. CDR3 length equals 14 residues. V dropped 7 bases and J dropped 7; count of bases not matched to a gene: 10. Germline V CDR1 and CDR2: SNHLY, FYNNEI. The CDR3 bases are TGTGCCAGCACCGGAGGGACAGGGCGGGGGACCCAGTACTTC. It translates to CASTGGTGRGTQYF.

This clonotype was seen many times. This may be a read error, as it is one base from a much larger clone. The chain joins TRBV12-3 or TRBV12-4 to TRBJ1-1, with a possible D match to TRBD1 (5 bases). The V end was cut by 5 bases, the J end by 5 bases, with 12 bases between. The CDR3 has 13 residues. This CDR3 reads CASSLRAGTEAFF. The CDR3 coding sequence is TGTGCCAGCAGTCTGAGGGCAGGGACTGAAGCTTTCTTT.

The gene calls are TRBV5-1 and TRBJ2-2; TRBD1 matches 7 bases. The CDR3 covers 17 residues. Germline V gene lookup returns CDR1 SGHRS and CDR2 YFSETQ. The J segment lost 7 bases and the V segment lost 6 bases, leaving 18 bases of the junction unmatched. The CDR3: CASTPSRQGGYGGELFF. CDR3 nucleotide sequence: TGCGCCAGCACCCCGTCCCGACAGGGCGGTTATGGCGGGGAGCTGTTTTTT.

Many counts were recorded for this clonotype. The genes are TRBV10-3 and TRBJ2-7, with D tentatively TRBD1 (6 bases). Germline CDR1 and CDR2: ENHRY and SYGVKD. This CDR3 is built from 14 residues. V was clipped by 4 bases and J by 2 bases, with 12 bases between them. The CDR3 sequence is CAISATGLTYEQYF. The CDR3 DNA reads TGTGCCATCAGTGCGACAGGACTCACCTACGAGCAGTACTTC.

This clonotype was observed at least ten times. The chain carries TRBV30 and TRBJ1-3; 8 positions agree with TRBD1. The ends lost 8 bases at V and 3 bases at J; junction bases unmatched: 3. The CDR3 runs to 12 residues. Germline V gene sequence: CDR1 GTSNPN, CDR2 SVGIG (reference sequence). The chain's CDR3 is CAGTGLGNTIYF. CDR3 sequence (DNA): TGTGCCGGGACAGGCCTTGGAAACACCATATATTTT.

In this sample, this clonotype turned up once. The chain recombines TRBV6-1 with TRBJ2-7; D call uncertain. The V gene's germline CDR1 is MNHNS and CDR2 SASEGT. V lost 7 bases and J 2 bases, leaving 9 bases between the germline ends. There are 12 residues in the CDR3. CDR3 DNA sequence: TGTGCCAGCAATGGCAGCCCCTACGAGCAGTACTTC. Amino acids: CASNGSPYEQYF.

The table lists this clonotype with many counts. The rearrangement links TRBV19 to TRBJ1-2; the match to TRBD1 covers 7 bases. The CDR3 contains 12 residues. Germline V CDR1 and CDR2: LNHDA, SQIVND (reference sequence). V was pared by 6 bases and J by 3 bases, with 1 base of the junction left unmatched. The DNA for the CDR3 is TGTGCCAGTAGGACAGGGTACTATGGCTACACCTTC. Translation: CASRTGYYGYTF.

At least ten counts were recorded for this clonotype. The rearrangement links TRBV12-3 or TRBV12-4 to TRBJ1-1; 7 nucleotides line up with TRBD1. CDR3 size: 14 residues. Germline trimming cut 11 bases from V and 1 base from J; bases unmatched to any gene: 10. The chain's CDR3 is CAVGSDRRNTEAFF. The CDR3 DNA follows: TGTGCCGTAGGGTCGGACAGGCGGAACACTGAAGCTTTCTTT.

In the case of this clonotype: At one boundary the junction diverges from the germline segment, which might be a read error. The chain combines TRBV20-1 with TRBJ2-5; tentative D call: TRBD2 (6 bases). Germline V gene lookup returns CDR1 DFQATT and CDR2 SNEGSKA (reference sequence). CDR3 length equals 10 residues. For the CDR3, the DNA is TGCAGTGCTAGCGGGGGAACCCGGTACTTC. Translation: CSASGGTRYF.

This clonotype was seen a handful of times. The CDR3 is CASSPPGGSREQYF. The CDR3 bases are TGTGCCAGCAGCCCCCCGGGGGGGTCTCGCGAGCAGTACTTC. The chain couples TRBV3-1 to TRBJ2-7, with TRBD2 matching 8 bases. Germline CDR1 and CDR2: LGHDT and YNNKEL (reference sequence). The V gene end was trimmed by 4 bases and the J gene end by 6 bases; junction bases not matched to a gene: 8. The CDR3 sequence is 14 residues long.

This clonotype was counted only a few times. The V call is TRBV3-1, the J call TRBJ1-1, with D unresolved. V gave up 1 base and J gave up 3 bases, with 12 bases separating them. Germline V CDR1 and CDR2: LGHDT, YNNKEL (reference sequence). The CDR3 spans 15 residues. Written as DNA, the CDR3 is TGTGCCAGCAGCCAAGGAATAGGGAGGGACACTGAAGCTTTCTTT. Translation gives CASSQGIGRDTEAFF. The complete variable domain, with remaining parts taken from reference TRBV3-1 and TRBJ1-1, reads DTAVSQTPKYLVTQMGNDKSIKCEQNLGHDTMYWYKQDSKKFLKIMFSYNNKELIINETVPNRFSPKSPDKAHLNLHINSLELGDSAVYFCASSQGIGRDTEAFFGQGTRLTVV.

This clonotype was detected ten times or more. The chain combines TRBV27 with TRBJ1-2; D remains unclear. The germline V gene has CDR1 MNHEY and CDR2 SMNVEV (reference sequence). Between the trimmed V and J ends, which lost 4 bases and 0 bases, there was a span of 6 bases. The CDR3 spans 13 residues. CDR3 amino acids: CASSYAANYGYTF. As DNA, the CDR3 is TGTGCCAGCAGTTATGCTGCTAACTATGGCTACACCTTC.